This T cell receptor (beta chain) originates from a study of shared clonotypes between healthy human individuals. Study findings and constraints: Across four donors, naive CD4 shared 5% to 5.5%, naive CD8 more than 3%, memory CD4 roughly 2.4%, memory CD8 about 0.38%.

Source study methods: Without quality scores, immunoSEQ junctional reads could not be filtered like full-length reads. Profiling relied on immunoSEQ multiplex PCR, and the TCRdb table lists in-frame clones only, not all of them. V, J and clone size were drawn from that table, and D and trimming were deduced from the DNA. The sample includes about 1.4 million clones, roughly 96% of them seen just once. The CDR3 contains 14 residues. V was pared by 5 bases and J by 0 bases, with 10 bases between. CDR1 is SGHNT and CDR2 is YENEEA in the germline V gene. On this clone: Antigen specificity is unknown.

This TCR was recovered from a man aged 25-40 years in good health. Material for sequencing was naive CD4+ T cells sorted from blood. Specified subset: CD45RA+ positively selected. The chain joins TRBV11-3 to TRBJ2-5; D could derive from TRBD1 or TRBD2 (5 bases each). CDR3 in DNA: TGTGCCAGCAGCCCAAGGGGACACCAAGAGACCCAGTACTTC. This gives the protein CASSPRGHQETQYF. The complete variable domain, with remaining parts taken from reference TRBV11-3 and TRBJ2-5, reads EAGVVQSPRYKIIEKKQPVAFWCNPISGHNTLYWYLQNLGQGPELLIRYENEEAVDDSQLPKDRFSAERLKGVDSTLKIQPAELGDSAVYLCASSPRGHQETQYFGPGTRLLVL.